This T cell receptor (beta chain) was recorded in a study of blood T cell repertoires in COVID-19. In the study overall: Sites in the United States, Italy and Spain provided acute and convalescent COVID-19 samples. The cDNA or gDNA used as material had been derived from T cells, B-cell-depleted T cells, or PBMCs.

Seattle's enrolled individuals joined amid active infection and were then monitored longitudinally. Per germline, CDR1 LNHNV and CDR2 YYDKDF (reference sequence). V shed 3 bases, J shed 7 bases, and the junction held 9 bases outside the gene matches. The CDR3 spans 15 residues. Source study methods: Researchers report that nucleated cell counts were estimated from reference gene primer amplification. The data were produced by immunoSEQ multiplex PCR, yet TCRdb's version contains in-frame clones alone and is incomplete. V, J and clone size are taken as reported in that table, and D and trimming were inferred from the DNA itself. The repertoire holds about half a million clones, approximately 92% seen once, with around 0.92% in the top ten.

The source of this sequence is a man aged 18-30 years with COVID-19, enrolled during active disease. The rearrangement links TRBV15 to TRBJ1-3, with 7 bases matching TRBD1. What was sequenced was peripheral blood. DNA of the CDR3: TGTGCCACCAGCAGCGCACGACAGGGTGGGAACACCATATATTTT. Its protein is CATSSARQGGNTIYF.